This is a list of T cell receptor beta chains from one sample in a study of cytotoxic CD8 clonotypes in ibrutinib-treated CLL. The method was immunoSEQ multiplex PCR; TCRdb's version includes in-frame clones alone and lacks a portion of them. The sample includes about 30,000 clones, around three fifths of them seen just once. The sequencing used PBMCs, collected before ibrutinib treatment. These receptors were taken from a human donor with chronic lymphocytic leukemia. CDR3s include the opening cysteine and the closing phenylalanine or tryptophan.

cdr3_length	v_call	j_call	cdr3_aa
14	TRBV5-6	TRBJ2-2	CASSPTSSTGELFF
14	TRBV4-3	TRBJ1-4	CASSQVEEYEKLFF
13	TRBV5-6	TRBJ1-2	CASSFSGAQGYTF
14	TRBV28	TRBJ1-2	CASSLGSGRYGYTF
15	TRBV7-6	TRBJ1-4	CASSLARGANEKLFF
14	TRBV18	TRBJ2-3	CASSPPGSTDTQYF
14	TRBV7-3	TRBJ1-1	CASSLGVGATEAFF
14	TRBV6-4	TRBJ2-7	CASDPTGYEDEQYF
15	TRBV5-6	TRBJ2-1	CASSSQDRVGNEQFF
12	TRBV10-3	TRBJ1-5	CATGGGNQPQHF
14	TRBV11-2	TRBJ1-1	CASSTKQGLGEAFF
16	TRBV19	TRBJ1-4	CASSIQGGLGDQKLFF
17	TRBV28	TRBJ2-7	CASSLGIGWAQSYEQYF
11	TRBV9	TRBJ1-1	CASREGTEAFF
15	TRBV10-2	TRBJ1-5	CASSDAGYSNQPQHF
14	TRBV7-2	TRBJ2-7	CASSWTSGRVGQYF
14	TRBV12-5	TRBJ2-5	CASGSPGVRETQYF
17	TRBV5-6	TRBJ2-5	CASSLASGGAVGETQYF
15	TRBV19	TRBJ1-5	CASSIAGQHNQPQHF
15	TRBV5-1	TRBJ1-5	CASSLIGNSNQPQHF
15	TRBV18	TRBJ1-1	CASSPRQGINTEAFF
18	TRBV29-1	TRBJ1-1	CSVETFSRDRVPNTEAFF
16	TRBV14	TRBJ2-7	CASSPTLDRSSYEQYF
14	TRBV5-1	TRBJ2-1	CASSLGQGRREQFF